A single sample gave rise to the 10 T cell receptor beta chains below, sequenced in a study of blood T cell repertoires in COVID-19. Clones were read by immunoSEQ multiplex PCR, and TCRdb kept only the in-frame ones, dropping some. In the table there are fewer than 250,000 clones, 83% of which are singletons. The specimen sequenced was peripheral blood. The receptors here all came from a human donor in a cohort sampled during active COVID-19.

This sequence joins TRBV11-1 and TRBJ2-7; the match to TRBD1 covers 7 bases. Germline V gives CDR1 SGHAT, CDR2 FQDESV (reference sequence). Trimming took 8 bases from V and 2 from J; bases not matched to a gene: 3. The length of the CDR3 is 12 residues. CDR3 DNA sequence: TGTGCCAGCTCTCAGGGGGCCTACGAGCAGTACTTC. Translating it yields CASSQGAYEQYF.

V usage is TRBV4-1 and J usage is TRBJ2-2; tentatively, D is TRBD1 (5 bases). This CDR3 spans 15 amino acids. Germline V gives CDR1 MGHRA, CDR2 YSYEKL. Deletions cut 2 bases from V and 4 bases from J, with 11 bases between. In DNA, the CDR3 is TGCGCCAGCAGCCAATCAGGGTCAGGCACCGGGGAGCTGTTTTTT. Protein: CASSQSGSGTGELFF.

This chain joins TRBV3-1 (or the pseudogene TRBV3-2) and TRBJ2-1, with TRBD2 matching 9 bases. The junction had 6 bases not matched to a gene; V was cut back by 8 bases and J by 7 bases. This CDR3 region has 13 residues. Germline CDR1 and CDR2: LGHDT and YNNKEL (reference sequence). CDR3 residues: CASSSGEGNEQFF. The CDR3 coding sequence is TGTGCCAGCTCTAGCGGGGAGGGGAATGAGCAGTTCTTC.

The chain joins TRBV25-1 to TRBJ2-1; 8 bases are a match to TRBD2. Losses at the gene ends were 5 bases for V and 4 bases for J; bases not matched to a gene: 7. Germline-derived CDR1 and CDR2 are MGHDK and SYGVNS. This CDR3 is built from 15 residues. The CDR3 nucleotides read TGTGCCAGCAGTCCTCCGGGGGGGCTATACAATGAGCAGTTCTTC. Translated, it gives CASSPPGGLYNEQFF.

This chain joins TRBV9 and TRBJ2-1, with D perhaps TRBD2 (6 bases). CDR1 is SGDLS and CDR2 is YYNGEE in the germline V gene. V was cut by 5 bases and J by 0 bases, with 24 bases left in between. The CDR3 is 19 amino acids. CDR3 sequence reads: CASSSRDSGKGSSYNEQFF. DNA for the CDR3: TGTGCCAGCAGTTCCCGGGACTCAGGAAAAGGAAGCTCCTACAATGAGCAGTTCTTC. Complete variable domain (other parts from reference TRBV9 and TRBJ2-1): DSGVTQTPKHLITATGQRVTLRCSPRSGDLSVYWYQQSLDQGLQFLIQYYNGEERAKGNILERFSAQQFPDLHSELNLSSLELGDSALYFCASSSRDSGKGSSYNEQFFGPGTRLTVL.

This clone was seen only a few times. The V and J genes are TRBV6-2 or TRBV6-3 and TRBJ2-7; 7 bases are a match to TRBD1. The germline V gene encodes CDR1 MNHEY and CDR2 SVGEGT. The V segment lost 4 bases and the J segment 3 bases; nucleotides outside the gene matches: 3. This CDR3 is built from 13 residues. CDR3 in amino acids: CASSWGQNYEQYF. The CDR3 coding sequence is TGTGCCAGCAGTTGGGGACAGAACTACGAGCAGTACTTC.

The V call is TRBV5-1, the J call TRBJ1-4, with 9 nucleotides matching TRBD1. CDR1 is SGHRS, CDR2 YFSETQ, per germline. This CDR3 has 16 residues. J lost 7 bases, V lost 0 bases, and 7 bases had no gene match. The CDR3 sequence is CASSLEGTGFGEKLFF. Written as DNA, the CDR3 is TGCGCCAGCAGCTTGGAGGGGACAGGGTTCGGTGAAAAACTGTTTTTT.

The chain uses TRBV5-1 and TRBJ2-5; 9 positions match TRBD1. The CDR3 has 14 amino acids. V gave up 3 bases and J gave up 3 bases; unmatched junction bases: 3. Per the germline V gene, CDR1 is SGHRS and CDR2 is YFSETQ. CDR3 residues: CASSSGTGKETQYF. Here the CDR3 DNA reads TGCGCCAGCAGCTCGGGGACAGGGAAAGAGACCCAGTACTTC.

This clone was seen only a few times. CDR3 DNA sequence: TGTGCCAGCGGGAGACAGGGGGCAAGCGGATCCTACGAGCAGTACTTC. Its translation: CASGRQGASGSYEQYF. This chain joins TRBV19 and TRBJ2-7; TRBD1 aligns across 10 bases. The CDR3 extends over 16 amino acids. The junction had 12 bases not matched to a gene; V was cut back by 9 bases and J by 1 base. Germline CDR1 reads LNHDA; CDR2 reads SQIVND (reference sequence).

This clone was recorded once. In nucleotides, the CDR3 is TGTGCCAGCAGCTTGAAGGCCGGGTCAGCACAAAACATTCAGTACTTC. This gives the protein CASSLKAGSAQNIQYF. The chain joins TRBV5-4 to TRBJ2-4; D gene unclear. Germline CDR1 reads SGHNT; CDR2 reads YYREEE (reference sequence). The CDR3 is made up of 16 amino acids. V dropped 1 base and J dropped 5 bases, with 16 bases sitting between them.